This T cell receptor beta chain was identified in a study of early T cells in non-severe SARS-CoV-2 infection. Each CDR3 protein is one row after TCRdb ran MiXCR on the 5' RACE reads. Of roughly 61,000 distinct CDR3 sequences in the sample, about 13% were seen once. The germline CDR1 and CDR2 sequences are LNHNV and YYDKDF (reference sequence). CDR3 length equals 13 residues. Trimming took off 7 bases at V and 4 bases at J, with 11 bases between the two ends. The sequences come from whole blood, collected at baseline. J is TRBJ2-4 and V is TRBV15, with unresolved D. The TCR comes from an adult who was a healthcare worker with PCR-confirmed SARS-CoV-2 infection or an uninfected control (not recorded which). In DNA, the CDR3 is TGTGCCACCACCTACTCCAAGAAAAACATTCAGTACTTC. The encoded protein is CATTYSKKNIQYF.